This TCR beta chain was captured in a study of glioma-infiltrating T cells after dendritic cell vaccination. Overall study findings and caveats: Estimated pretreatment TIL content predicted outcome after dendritic cell vaccination.

Primers: 60 V beta forward and 13 J beta reverse. Libraries were prepared by immunoSEQ multiplex PCR; TCRdb keeps only in-frame clonotypes and omits some of them. The sample carries 90,000 to 100,000 clones, approximately 81% recorded once. Comments on this clone: The target antigen is unknown.

Before vaccination, two weeks after the third vaccination, and at progression, PBMC were collected. Sequenced material: blood, taken before dendritic cell vaccination. The sequence derives from a human donor with glioblastoma.

The CDR3 is CASSPRRSSGGYTF. In DNA, the CDR3 is TGTGCCAGCAGCCCCCGGCGCAGTTCAGGGGGCTACACCTTC. V and J are TRBV6-6 and TRBJ1-2, with D tentatively TRBD1 (5 bases). The CDR3 sequence is 14 residues long. Germline assignment: CDR1 MNHNY and CDR2 SVGAGI (reference sequence). V lost 6 bases, J lost 8 bases, and 19 bases lay in between.